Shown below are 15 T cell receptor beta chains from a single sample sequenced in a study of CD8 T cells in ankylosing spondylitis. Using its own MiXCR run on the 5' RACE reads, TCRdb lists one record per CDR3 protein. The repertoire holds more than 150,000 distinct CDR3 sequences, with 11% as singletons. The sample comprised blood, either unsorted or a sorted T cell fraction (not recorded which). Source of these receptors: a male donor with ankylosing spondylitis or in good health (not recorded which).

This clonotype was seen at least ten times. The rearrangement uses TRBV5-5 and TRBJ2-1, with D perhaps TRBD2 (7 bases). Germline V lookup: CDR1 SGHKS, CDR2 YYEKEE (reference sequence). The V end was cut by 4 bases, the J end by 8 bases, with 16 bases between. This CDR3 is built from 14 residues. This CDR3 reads CASSPRGAPHEQFF. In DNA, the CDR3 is TGTGCCAGCAGCCCCCGGGGGGCCCCTCATGAGCAGTTCTTC. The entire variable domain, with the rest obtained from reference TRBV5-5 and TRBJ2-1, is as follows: DAGVTQSPTHLIKTRGQQVTLRCSPISGHKSVSWYQQVLGQGPQFIFQYYEKEERGRGNFPDRFSARQFPNYSSELNVNALLLGDSALYLCASSPRGAPHEQFFGPGTRLTVL.

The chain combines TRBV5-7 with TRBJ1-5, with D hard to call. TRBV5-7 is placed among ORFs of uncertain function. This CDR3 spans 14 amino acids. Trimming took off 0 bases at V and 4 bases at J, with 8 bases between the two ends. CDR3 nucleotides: TGTGCCAGCAGCTTGGAACAGCATAATCAGCCCCAGCATTTT. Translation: CASSLEQHNQPQHF.

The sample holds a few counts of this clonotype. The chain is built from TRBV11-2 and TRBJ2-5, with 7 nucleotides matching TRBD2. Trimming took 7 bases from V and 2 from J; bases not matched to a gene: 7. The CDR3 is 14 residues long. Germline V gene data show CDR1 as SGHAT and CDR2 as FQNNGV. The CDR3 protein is CASKTRGVQETQYF. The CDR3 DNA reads TGTGCCAGCAAGACCCGGGGGGTGCAAGAGACCCAGTACTTC.

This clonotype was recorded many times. The CDR3 reads CASSQGTVLNEQFF. The CDR3 nucleotides are TGTGCCAGCAGCCAAGGGACAGTACTCAATGAGCAGTTCTTC. This chain links TRBV3-1 with TRBJ2-1, with a weak D call TRBD1 (6 bases). CDR1 is LGHDT, CDR2 YNNKEL, per germline (reference sequence). Trimming cost V 1 base and J 6 bases, with 10 bases left between them. CDR3 length: 14 amino acids.

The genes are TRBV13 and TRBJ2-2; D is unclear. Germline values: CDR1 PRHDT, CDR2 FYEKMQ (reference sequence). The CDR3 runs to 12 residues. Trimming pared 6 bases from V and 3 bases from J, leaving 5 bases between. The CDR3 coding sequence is TGTGCCAGCAGTAAAGACACCGGGGAGCTGTTTTTT. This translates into CASSKDTGELFF.

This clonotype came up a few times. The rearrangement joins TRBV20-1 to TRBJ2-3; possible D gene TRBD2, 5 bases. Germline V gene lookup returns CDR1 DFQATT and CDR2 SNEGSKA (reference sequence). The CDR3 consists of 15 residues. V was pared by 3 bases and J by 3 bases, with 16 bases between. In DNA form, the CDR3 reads TGCAGTGCTAGGAGTAGAAGCGGCAGAACAGATACGCAGTATTTT. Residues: CSARSRSGRTDTQYF.

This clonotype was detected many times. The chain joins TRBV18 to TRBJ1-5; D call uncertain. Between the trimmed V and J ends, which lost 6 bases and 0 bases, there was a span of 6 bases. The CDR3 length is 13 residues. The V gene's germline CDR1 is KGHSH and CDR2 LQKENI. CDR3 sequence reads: CASSQYSNQPQHF. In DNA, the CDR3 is TGTGCCAGCTCCCAGTATAGCAATCAGCCCCAGCATTTT.

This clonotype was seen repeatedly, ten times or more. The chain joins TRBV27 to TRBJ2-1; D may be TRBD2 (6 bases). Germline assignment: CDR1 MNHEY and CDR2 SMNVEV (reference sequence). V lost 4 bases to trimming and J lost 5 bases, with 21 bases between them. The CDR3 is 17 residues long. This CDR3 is CASSSIAEGRRNNEQFF. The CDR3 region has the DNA TGTGCCAGCAGTTCCATCGCGGAGGGGCGTAGGAACAATGAGCAGTTCTTC.

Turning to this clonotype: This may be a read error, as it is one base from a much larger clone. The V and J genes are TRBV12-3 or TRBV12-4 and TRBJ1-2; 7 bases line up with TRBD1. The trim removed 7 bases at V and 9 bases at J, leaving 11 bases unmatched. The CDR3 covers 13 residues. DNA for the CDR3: TGTGCCAGCAACAAACAGGGACAGCCTAGCTACACCTTC. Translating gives CASNKQGQPSYTF.

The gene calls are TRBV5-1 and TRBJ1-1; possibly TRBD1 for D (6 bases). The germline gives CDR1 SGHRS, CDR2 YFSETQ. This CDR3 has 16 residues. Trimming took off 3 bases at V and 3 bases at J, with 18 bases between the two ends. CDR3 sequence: CASSSRGLQTDTEAFF. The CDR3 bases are TGCGCCAGCAGCTCCAGGGGACTCCAGACAGACACTGAAGCTTTCTTT.

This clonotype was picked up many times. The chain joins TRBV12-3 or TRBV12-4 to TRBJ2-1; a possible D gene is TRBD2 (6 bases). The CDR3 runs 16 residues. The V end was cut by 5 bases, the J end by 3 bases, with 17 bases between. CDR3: CASSPSLRGGYNEQFF. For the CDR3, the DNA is TGTGCCAGCAGTCCCTCCTTGAGGGGAGGCTACAATGAGCAGTTCTTC.

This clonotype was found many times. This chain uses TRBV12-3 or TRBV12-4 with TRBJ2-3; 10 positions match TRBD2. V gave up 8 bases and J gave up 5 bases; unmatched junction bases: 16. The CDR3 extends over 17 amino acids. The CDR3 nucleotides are TGTGCCAGCGAGAGCGGGGGGGCCTTCGCAACCGAAGATACGCAGTATTTT. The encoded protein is CASESGGAFATEDTQYF.

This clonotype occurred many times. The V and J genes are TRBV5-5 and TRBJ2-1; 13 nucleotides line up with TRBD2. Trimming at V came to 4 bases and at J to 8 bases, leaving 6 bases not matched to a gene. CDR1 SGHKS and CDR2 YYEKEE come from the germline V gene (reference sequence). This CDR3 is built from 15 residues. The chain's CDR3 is CASSPVGLAGDEQFF. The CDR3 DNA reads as TGTGCCAGCAGCCCGGTAGGACTAGCGGGAGATGAGCAGTTCTTC.

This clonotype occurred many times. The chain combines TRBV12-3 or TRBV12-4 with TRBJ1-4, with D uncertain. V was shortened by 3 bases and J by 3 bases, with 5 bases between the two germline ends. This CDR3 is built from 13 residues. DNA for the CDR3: TGTGCCAGCAGTTTCGGGGCTAATGAAAAACTGTTTTTT. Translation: CASSFGANEKLFF.

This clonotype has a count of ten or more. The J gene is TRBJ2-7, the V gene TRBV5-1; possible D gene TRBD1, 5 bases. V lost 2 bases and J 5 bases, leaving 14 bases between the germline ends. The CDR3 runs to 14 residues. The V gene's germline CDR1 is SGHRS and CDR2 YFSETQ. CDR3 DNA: TGCGCCAGCAGCTTTGGGGCAGGCGGTAACGAGCAGTACTTC. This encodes CASSFGAGGNEQYF.